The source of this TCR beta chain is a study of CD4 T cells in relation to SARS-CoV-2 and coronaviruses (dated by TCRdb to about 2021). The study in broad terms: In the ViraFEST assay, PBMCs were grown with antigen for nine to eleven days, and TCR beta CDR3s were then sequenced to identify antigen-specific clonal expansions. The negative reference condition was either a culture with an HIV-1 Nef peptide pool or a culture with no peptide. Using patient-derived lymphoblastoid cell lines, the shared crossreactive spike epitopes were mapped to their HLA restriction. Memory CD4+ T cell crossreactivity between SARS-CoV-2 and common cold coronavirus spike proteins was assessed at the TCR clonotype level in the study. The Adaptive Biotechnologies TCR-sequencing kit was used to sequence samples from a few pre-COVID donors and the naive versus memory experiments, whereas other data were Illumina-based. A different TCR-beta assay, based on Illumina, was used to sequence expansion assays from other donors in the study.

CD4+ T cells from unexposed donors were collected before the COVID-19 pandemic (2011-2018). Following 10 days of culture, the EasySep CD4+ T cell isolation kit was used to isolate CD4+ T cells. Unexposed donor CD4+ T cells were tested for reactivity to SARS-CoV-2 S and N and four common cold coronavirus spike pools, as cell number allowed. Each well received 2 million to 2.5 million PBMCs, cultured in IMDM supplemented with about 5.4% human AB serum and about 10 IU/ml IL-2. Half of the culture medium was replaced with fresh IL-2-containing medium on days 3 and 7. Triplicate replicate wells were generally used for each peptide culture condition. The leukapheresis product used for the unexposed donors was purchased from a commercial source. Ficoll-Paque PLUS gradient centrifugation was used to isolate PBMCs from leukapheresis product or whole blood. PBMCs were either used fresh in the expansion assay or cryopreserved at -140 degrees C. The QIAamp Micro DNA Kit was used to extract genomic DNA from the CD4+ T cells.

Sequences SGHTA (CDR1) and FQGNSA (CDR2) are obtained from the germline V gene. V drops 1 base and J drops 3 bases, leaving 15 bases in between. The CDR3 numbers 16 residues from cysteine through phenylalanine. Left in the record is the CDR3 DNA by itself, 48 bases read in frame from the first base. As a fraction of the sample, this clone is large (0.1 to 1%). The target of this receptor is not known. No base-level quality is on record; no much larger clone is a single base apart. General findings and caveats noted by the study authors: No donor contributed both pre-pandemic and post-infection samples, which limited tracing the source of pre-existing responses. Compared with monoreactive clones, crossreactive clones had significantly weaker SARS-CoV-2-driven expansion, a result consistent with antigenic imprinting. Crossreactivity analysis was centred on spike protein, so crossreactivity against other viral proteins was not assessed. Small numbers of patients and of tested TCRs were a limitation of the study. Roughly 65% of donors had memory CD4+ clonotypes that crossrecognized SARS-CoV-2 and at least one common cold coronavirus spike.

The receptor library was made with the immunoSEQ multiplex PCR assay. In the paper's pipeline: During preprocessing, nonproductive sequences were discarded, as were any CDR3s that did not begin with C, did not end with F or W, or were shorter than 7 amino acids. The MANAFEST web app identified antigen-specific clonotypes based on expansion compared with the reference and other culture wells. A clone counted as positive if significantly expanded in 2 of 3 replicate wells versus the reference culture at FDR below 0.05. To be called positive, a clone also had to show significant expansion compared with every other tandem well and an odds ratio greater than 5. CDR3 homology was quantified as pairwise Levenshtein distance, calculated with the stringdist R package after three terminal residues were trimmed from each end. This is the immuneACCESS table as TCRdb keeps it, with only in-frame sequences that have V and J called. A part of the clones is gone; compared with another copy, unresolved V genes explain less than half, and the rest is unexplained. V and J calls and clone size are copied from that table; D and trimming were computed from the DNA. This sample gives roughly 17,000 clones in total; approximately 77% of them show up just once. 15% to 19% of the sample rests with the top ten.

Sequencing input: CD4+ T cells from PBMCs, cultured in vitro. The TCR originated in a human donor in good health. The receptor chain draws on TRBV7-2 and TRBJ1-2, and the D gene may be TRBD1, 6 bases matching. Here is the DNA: TGTGCCAGCAGCTTAGGGGGCCAGGGGCAGGACTATGGCTACACCTTC. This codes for CASSLGGQGQDYGYTF.